In its sample, the clone carrying this T cell receptor beta chain was seen many times. What it binds is not known. These data are taken from a study of T cells after posttransplantation cyclophosphamide. Findings and limits, study-wide: Tissue-infiltrating T cells from skin or gut overlapped little with blood T cells. TRB clonality was highly associated with recipient CMV seropositivity and reactivation.

Using immunoSEQ multiplex PCR, the repertoire was profiled, and TCRdb retains in-frame clones only, with some absent. The repertoire yields 30,000 to 35,000 clones, none seen only once; the top ten contain approximately 7.2%. The CDR3 length is 16 residues. Trimming stripped 2 bases from V and 0 bases from J, with 11 bases between. Germline V gene sequence: CDR1 SGDLS, CDR2 YYNGEE. Sequenced sample: PBMCs. The sequence was obtained from a woman aged 50 to 60 in good health and a related stem cell transplant donor. The V gene is TRBV9, the J gene TRBJ2-2; a weak D match, TRBD1 (6 bases). The CDR3 sequence is CASSVDRTANTGELFF. The DNA of the CDR3 is TGTGCCAGCAGCGTTGACAGGACAGCGAACACCGGGGAGCTGTTTTTT.